What follows is one T cell receptor (beta chain) and its context. The target antigen is unknown. The same CDR3 arises from other DNA sequences in this sample as well. TCRdb keeps only in-frame clones here, not all; method: immunoSEQ multiplex PCR. The sample holds about 360,000 clones, roughly 89% seen once. The CDR3 is 13 amino acids. The V and J ends lost 2 bases and 3 bases respectively, with 6 bases between them. Germline loops: CDR1 SGHDT, CDR2 YYEEEE. The data are from a study of cytomegalovirus exposure and HLA in healthy donors. Study-wide results and limits: A later analysis found first-cohort TCR clusters tended to co-occur in the 130 or so validation repertoires. Researchers catalogued under 200 TCR beta chains as cytomegalovirus-associated. Rarity marked most TCR sequences, yet some public TCRs occurred in many donors.

This chain joins TRBV5-6 and TRBJ2-1; TRBD2 is a possible D gene (5 bases). The TCR originated in a woman aged 18-29 years in good health and CMV-seronegative. The sample consisted of PBMCs. The CDR3 sequence is CASSFGSYNEQFF. The CDR3, as DNA: TGTGCCAGCAGCTTTGGGAGCTACAATGAGCAGTTCTTC. The whole variable domain, filled in from reference TRBV5-6 and TRBJ2-1, reads DAGVTQSPTHLIKTRGQQVTLRCSPKSGHDTVSWYQQALGQGPQFIFQYYEEEERQRGNFPDRFSGHQFPNYSSELNVNALLLGDSALYLCASSFGSYNEQFFGPGTRLTVL.